This TCR beta chain was sequenced in a study of shared clonotypes between healthy human individuals. Trimming removed 0 bases from V and 0 bases from J, with 11 bases in between. Looked up from germline, CDR1 is MNHNY and CDR2 is SVGAGI (reference sequence). There are 16 residues in the CDR3. Original methodology: Owing to the provision of junction-only sequences devoid of quality scores by immunoSEQ, filtering differed. Clones were read by immunoSEQ multiplex PCR, and TCRdb kept only the in-frame ones, dropping some. The DNA was the basis for D and trimming; V, J and clone size are from that table. The sample lists about 2.4 million clones, roughly 93% seen once, with 0.35% to 0.45% in the top ten.

This chain joins TRBV6-6 and TRBJ1-1, with a possible D match to TRBD1 (5 bases). Sequenced sample: naive CD4+ T cells from PBMCs. Indicated subset: CD45RA+ positively selected. The origin of this receptor is a man aged 18 to 29 in good health. Some clones in this sample may be carry-over from other donors' samples. The CDR3 coding sequence is TGTGCCAGCAGTTACTCGGCAGGGAGAGTGAACACTGAAGCTTTCTTT. This codes for CASSYSAGRVNTEAFF.